This T cell receptor beta chain was captured by sequencing in a study of PD-1 blockade in classical Hodgkin lymphoma. Whole-study results and caveats: Reported baseline diversity: healthy donors highest, relapsed/refractory patients lowest. Although disease activity or prior therapy may be involved, causes of the repertoire differences remain undefined.

Generated by immunoSEQ multiplex PCR, the TCRdb table keeps only in-frame clones and is missing some. The repertoire holds about 50,000 clones, with almost 90% as singletons. The time point is: cycle 4 day 1 (C4D1), after 6 weeks of nivolumab. Brentuximab vedotin exposure varied, and every patient relapsed after autologous stem cell transplantation. Turning to this clone: Its specificity is not known. One end of the junction fails to match germline, which may point to a read error.

There are 16 residues in the CDR3. Germline assignment: CDR1 SGHNT and CDR2 YENEEA. This specimen consisted of peripheral blood mononuclear cells (PBMCs), obtained before the fourth cycle of nivolumab. The sequence came from a human donor with classical Hodgkin lymphoma. The chain recombines TRBV11-3 with TRBJ2-5; unclear D gene. The CDR3 here is CASSLVSSTPRETQYF. The CDR3 nucleotides are TGTGCCAGCAGCTTAGTATCCAGCACCCCTAGAGAGACTCAGTACTTC.